This TCR beta chain was sequenced during a study of T-cell memory formation after mild COVID-19. Study in general: Across donors, TCR clusters were largely donor specific.

Overall study results and limits: Pre-infection memory contained some responding clones, which suggested that cross-reactive memory had joined. Contracting clones from day 15 to 85 showed balanced CD4/CD8; later expanders favored CD4+.

V was cut by 0 bases and J by 7 bases, with 13 bases left in between. Germline CDR1 is ENHRY and CDR2 is SYGVKD. This CDR3 region has 15 residues. There are a few counts of this clonotype. Its antigen is not identified. Using constant-segment primers, 5'RACE produced TCR alpha and TCR beta cDNA libraries carrying sample barcodes and UMIs. MiXCR was run by TCRdb on the 5' RACE reads, yielding one entry per CDR3 protein. The sample consists of around 200,000 distinct CDR3 sequences, around 20% of them appearing once. This TCR was recovered from a man between 18 and 35 years old who had mild COVID-19 (a few samples of this study predate the infection). Cell type and time point are not known. The chain has TRBV10-3 and TRBJ1-5, with unresolved D. Material: PBMCs or a T cell subset sorted from them (not recorded which). In nucleotides, the CDR3 is TGTGCCATCAGTGAGTCGAGGCAGGTCAACCAGCCCCAGCATTTT. It codes for CAISESRQVNQPQHF.